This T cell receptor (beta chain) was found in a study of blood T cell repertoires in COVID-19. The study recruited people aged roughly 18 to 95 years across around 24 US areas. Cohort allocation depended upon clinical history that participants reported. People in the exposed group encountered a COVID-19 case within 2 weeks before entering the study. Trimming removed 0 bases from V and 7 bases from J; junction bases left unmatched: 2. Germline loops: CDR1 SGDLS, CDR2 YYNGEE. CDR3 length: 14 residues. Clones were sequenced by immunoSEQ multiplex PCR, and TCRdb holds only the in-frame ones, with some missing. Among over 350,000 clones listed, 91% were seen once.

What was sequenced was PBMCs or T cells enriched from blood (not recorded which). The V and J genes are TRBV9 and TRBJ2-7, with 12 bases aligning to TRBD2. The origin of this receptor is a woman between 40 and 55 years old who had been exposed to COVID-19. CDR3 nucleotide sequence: TGTGCCAGCAGCGTAGGACTAGCGGGGGTAGAGCAGTACTTC. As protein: CASSVGLAGVEQYF.